This TCR beta chain was documented in a study of cytomegalovirus exposure and HLA in healthy donors. This PCR relied on a set of 60 Vbeta primers and 13 Jbeta primers. Method: immunoSEQ multiplex PCR; TCRdb's copy keeps in-frame clones and lacks some. The table includes some 99,000 clones, under 80% detected once. This CDR3 is 15 amino acids long. V lost 2 bases, J lost 5 bases, and 13 bases lay in between. In germline, CDR1 is SGHTA, CDR2 FQGNSA. In regard to this clone: Its antigen is unidentified.

Study results and caveats: TCR beta chain V- and J-gene trimming was linked, in a later analysis, to a missense variant in DCLRE1C. Researchers catalogued 160 or so TCR beta chains as cytomegalovirus-associated.

The chain uses TRBV7-2 and TRBJ2-1; perhaps TRBD2 as D (6 bases). The source of this sequence is a woman between 45 and 65 years old in good health and CMV-seropositive. Source material: PBMCs. The CDR3 DNA follows: TGTGCCAGCAGCTTAACCGGGACTTACAACAATGAGCAGTTCTTC. Translation: CASSLTGTYNNEQFF.